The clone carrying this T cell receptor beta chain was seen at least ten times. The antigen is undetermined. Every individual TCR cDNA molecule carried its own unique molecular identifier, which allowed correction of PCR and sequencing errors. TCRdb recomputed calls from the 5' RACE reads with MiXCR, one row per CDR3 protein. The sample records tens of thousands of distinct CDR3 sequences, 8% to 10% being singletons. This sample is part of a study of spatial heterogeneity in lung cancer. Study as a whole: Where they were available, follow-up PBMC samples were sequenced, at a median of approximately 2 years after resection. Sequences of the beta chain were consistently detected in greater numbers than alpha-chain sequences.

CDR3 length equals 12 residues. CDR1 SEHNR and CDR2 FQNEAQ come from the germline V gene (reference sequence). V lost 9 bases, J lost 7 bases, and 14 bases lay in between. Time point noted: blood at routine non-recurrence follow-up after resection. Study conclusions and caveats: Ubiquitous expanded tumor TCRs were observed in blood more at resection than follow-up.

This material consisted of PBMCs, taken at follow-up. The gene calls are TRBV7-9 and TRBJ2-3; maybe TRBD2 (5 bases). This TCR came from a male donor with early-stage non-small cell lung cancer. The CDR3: CASADGIHTQYF. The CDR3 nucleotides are TGTGCCAGTGCGGACGGGATCCATACGCAGTATTTT. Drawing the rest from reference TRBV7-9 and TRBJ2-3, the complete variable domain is DTGVSQNPRHKITKRGQNVTFRCDPISEHNRLYWYRQTLGQGPEFLTYFQNEAQLEKSRLLSDRFSAERPKGSFSTLEIQRTEQGDSAMYLCASADGIHTQYFGPGTRLTVL.